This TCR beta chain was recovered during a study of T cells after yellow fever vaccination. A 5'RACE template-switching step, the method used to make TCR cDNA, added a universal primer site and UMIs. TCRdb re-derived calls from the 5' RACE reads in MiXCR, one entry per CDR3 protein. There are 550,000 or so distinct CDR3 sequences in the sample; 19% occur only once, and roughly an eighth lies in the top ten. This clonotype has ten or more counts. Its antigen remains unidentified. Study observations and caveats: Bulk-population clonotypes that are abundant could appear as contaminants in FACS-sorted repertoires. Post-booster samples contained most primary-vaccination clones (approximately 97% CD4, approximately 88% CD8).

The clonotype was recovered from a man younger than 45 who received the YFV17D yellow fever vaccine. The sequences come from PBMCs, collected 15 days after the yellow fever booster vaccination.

CDR3 DNA sequence: TGTGCCAGCAGCTTAGTTAGGGCCTACAATGAGCAGTTCTTC. This gives the protein CASSLVRAYNEQFF. The genes are TRBV11-2 and TRBJ2-1; D call uncertain. The V end lost 1 base, the J end lost 2 bases, and 6 bases lay between the germline ends. This CDR3 contains 14 residues. Germline loops: CDR1 SGHAT, CDR2 FQNNGV.